What follows are 4 T cell receptor beta chains derived from one specimen sequenced in a study of cytomegalovirus exposure and HLA in healthy donors. The PCR made use of 60 Vbeta and 13 Jbeta primers. Assay used: immunoSEQ multiplex PCR; TCRdb lists only in-frame clones, some missing. Of about 160,000 clones in the sample, about 75% were seen once. The specimen was PBMCs. Receptors originate from a female donor in good health and CMV-seronegative.

Concerning this clone itself: Mismatch with germline at one junction end may stem from a read error. V usage is TRBV7-3 and J usage is TRBJ2-3; 11 nucleotides line up with TRBD2. This CDR3 contains 15 residues. The germline gives CDR1 SGHTA, CDR2 FQGTGA. Here the CDR3 DNA reads TGTGCCAGCAGCCTAACTAGCGGGAGACGTGATACGCAGTATTTT. This gives the protein CASSLTSGRRDTQYF.

The chain uses TRBV6-1 and TRBJ1-1; no reliable D call. V lost 4 bases and J 4 bases, leaving 13 bases between the germline ends. The CDR3 extends over 14 amino acids. Germline V lookup: CDR1 MNHNS, CDR2 SASEGT. CDR3 protein: CASSAGTAGTEAFF. As DNA, the CDR3 is TGTGCCAGCAGTGCAGGAACCGCGGGCACTGAAGCTTTCTTT.

This clone was seen a few times. The rearrangement joins TRBV5-1 to TRBJ2-2, with D possibly TRBD1 on 5 matching bases. The germline CDR1 and CDR2 sequences are SGHRS and YFSETQ. This CDR3 has 14 residues. The ends were cut back, 4 bases at V and 4 bases at J, with 11 bases in the middle. The CDR3 nucleotides are TGCGCCAGCAGCGTAACAGGTAGCACCGGGGAGCTGTTTTTT. Residues: CASSVTGSTGELFF.

The chain joins TRBV5-1 to TRBJ1-1, with D possibly matching TRBD1 (6 bases). Germline V gives CDR1 SGHRS, CDR2 YFSETQ. Trimming left V 0 bases short and J 1 base short, with 10 bases between. The CDR3 is 15 residues long. CDR3 loop: CASSLVGQTNTEAFF. The CDR3, as DNA: TGCGCCAGCAGCTTGGTCGGACAGACGAACACTGAAGCTTTCTTT.